A selection of T cell receptor beta chains follows, all from one sample in a study of a mutant IDH1 vaccine in newly diagnosed glioma. The table came from immunoSEQ multiplex PCR; TCRdb's copy has only in-frame clones and leaves some out. Of 75,000 to 100,000 clones in the sample, roughly four fifths were seen once. The sample in question was PBMCs, obtained from a glioma patient treated with radiotherapy, temozolomide or both. These receptors were taken from a man aged 40-55 years with glioma. Some clones in this sample may be carry-over from other donors' samples. The CDR3 runs from the conserved cysteine through the conserved F or W. The D gene is left open where the match is weak. Clone sizes are given selectively: once, few, many, or a class where the clone is expanded.

>TRBV2|.|TRBJ1-1|.
CASWGNTEAFF
TGTGCCAGCTGGGGGAACACTGAAGCTTTCTTT
>TRBV4-1|.|TRBJ2-7|.
CASSQVAGRGSYEQYF
TGCGCCAGCAGCCAAGTGGCCGGCCGAGGGTCCTACGAGCAGTACTTC
>TRBV5-4|.|TRBJ2-3|.
CASSLGTSTDTQYF
TGTGCCAGCAGCTTGGGGACTAGCACAGATACGCAGTATTTT
>TRBV19|.|TRBJ2-2|.
CASRPTGKRTGELFF
TGTGCCAGTAGACCAACAGGGAAGAGAACCGGGGAGCTGTTTTTT
>TRBV5-4|.|TRBJ1-2|.
CASSLWGERDYGYTF
TGTGCCAGCAGCTTGTGGGGGGAACGGGACTATGGCTACACCTTC
>TRBV6-1|TRBD1|TRBJ1-2|.
CASSEDASEGALYGYTF
TGTGCCAGCAGTGAAGACGCCTCGGAGGGGGCTCTCTATGGCTACACCTTC
>TRBV4-1|.|TRBJ2-5|.
CASSQDRAGVQETQYF
TGCGCCAGCAGCCAAGATCGGGCAGGAGTCCAAGAGACCCAGTACTTC
>TRBV14|.|TRBJ1-2|.
CASSVSEINYGYTF
TGTGCCAGCAGCGTCAGTGAAATCAACTATGGCTACACCTTC
>TRBV2|.|TRBJ1-4|few
CASSGAGTPNEKLFF
TGTGCCAGCAGTGGCGCCGGGACACCGAATGAAAAACTGTTTTTT
>TRBV4-1|TRBD1|TRBJ1-2|.
CASSQGGQGSYGYTF
TGCGCCAGCAGCCAAGGGGGACAGGGGAGTTATGGCTACACCTTC
>TRBV7-2|.|TRBJ2-5|.
CASSLYRGLSETQYF
TGTGCCAGCAGCTTATATCGGGGGTTGAGTGAGACCCAGTACTTC
>TRBV7-2|TRBD1|TRBJ2-7|.
CASSFHRGTYEQYF
TGTGCCAGCAGCTTTCACAGGGGGACCTACGAGCAGTACTTC
>TRBV18|.|TRBJ2-7|.
CASSRSSGSYEQYF
TGTGCCAGCTCGCGCTCAAGCGGATCCTACGAGCAGTACTTC
>TRBV11-2|.|TRBJ1-3|.
CASSLSYGGNTIYF
TGTGCCAGCAGCCTAAGTTATGGTGGAAACACCATATATTTT
>TRBV27|.|TRBJ1-1|.
CASSANRVTEAFF
TGTGCCAGCAGTGCAAACAGGGTTACCGAAGCTTTCTTT
>TRBV2|TRBD1|TRBJ2-5|.
CASLGQGKETQYF
TGTGCCAGCCTGGGACAGGGGAAGGAGACCCAGTACTTC
>TRBV29-1|TRBD1|TRBJ1-2|.
CSAMGQGALGYTF
TGCAGCGCTATGGGACAGGGGGCTCTTGGCTACACCTTC
>TRBV6-5|.|TRBJ1-1|.
CASRYIQDREAFF
TGTGCCAGCAGATACATACAGGATCGGGAGGCTTTCTTT
>TRBV16|.|TRBJ2-3|.
CASSQLEGSTDTQYF
TGTGCCAGCAGCCAACTGGAGGGTAGCACAGATACGCAGTATTTT
>TRBV19|.|TRBJ1-2|.
CASRVGQTYGYTF
TGTGCCAGCCGCGTAGGCCAGACCTATGGCTACACCTTC